These T cell receptor beta chains were read from a single sample in a study of T cells in Graves' hyperthyroidism and ophthalmopathy. TCRdb redid the calling of the multiplex PCR reads with MiXCR, one entry per CDR3 protein. The sample yields roughly 300,000 distinct CDR3 sequences, under 30% seen once. Sequenced sample: blood. These receptors all stem from a man aged 35 to 55 with Graves' hyperthyroidism that later progressed to Graves' ophthalmopathy. The CDR3 runs from the conserved cysteine through the conserved F or W. A D gene is named only where the DNA matches it firmly. Size values are once, few and many counts, or a class for expanded clones, and some rows have none.

clone_size,j_call,d_call,v_call,cdr3_aa,cdr3_nt
many,TRBJ1-2,NA,TRBV5-1,CASSLEGDYGYTF,TGCGCCAGCAGCTTGGAGGGGGACTATGGCTACACCTTC
many,TRBJ2-7,TRBD1,TRBV29-1,CSVDGTGGGEQYF,TGCAGCGTGGACGGGACAGGGGGCGGGGAGCAGTACTTC
NA,TRBJ2-2,NA,TRBV6-1,CASRPTGSAGELFF,TGTGCCAGCAGGCCTACAGGGTCCGCCGGGGAGCTGTTTTTT
NA,TRBJ2-2,NA,TRBV12-3/TRBV12-4,CASSSGHNTGELFF,TGTGCCAGCAGTTCGGGACACAACACCGGGGAGCTGTTTTTT
few,TRBJ2-7,TRBD2,TRBV6-1,CASEPLAGESYEQYF,TGTGCCAGCGAACCCCTAGCGGGGGAATCCTACGAGCAGTACTTC
NA,TRBJ2-7,NA,TRBV27,CASSRLEAGAHDYEQYF,TGTGCCAGCAGCCGACTAGAGGCGGGGGCACACGATTACGAGCAGTACTTC
many,TRBJ2-7,NA,TRBV20-1,CSARDLGFEQYF,TGCAGTGCTAGAGATCTGGGATTCGAGCAGTACTTC
NA,TRBJ1-2,NA,TRBV6-2/TRBV6-3,CASSLTVFYGYTF,TGTGCCAGCAGTCTGACAGTCTTCTATGGCTACACCTTC
many,TRBJ2-7,TRBD2,TRBV6-5,CASSYPTSGRANEQYF,TGTGCCAGCAGTTACCCAACTAGCGGGAGGGCCAACGAGCAGTACTTC
few,TRBJ1-1,TRBD1,TRBV6-1,CASRTRTGGIEAFF,TGTGCCAGCAGGACCAGGACAGGGGGGATTGAAGCTTTCTTT
once,TRBJ1-1,NA,TRBV6-5,CASSYLGFGRTEAFF,TGTGCCAGCAGTTACCTCGGTTTTGGGCGCACTGAAGCTTTCTTT
many,TRBJ1-2,TRBD1,TRBV7-9,CASSRTGQGGYTF,TGTGCCAGCAGCCGTACGGGACAGGGGGGCTACACCTTC
few,TRBJ2-2,NA,TRBV4-1,CASSHADPDTGELFF,TGCGCCAGCAGCCATGCTGACCCAGACACCGGGGAGCTGTTTTTT
many,TRBJ1-1,TRBD1,TRBV7-3,CASSIQGDGTEAFF,TGTGCCAGCAGCATCCAGGGGGACGGCACTGAAGCTTTCTTT